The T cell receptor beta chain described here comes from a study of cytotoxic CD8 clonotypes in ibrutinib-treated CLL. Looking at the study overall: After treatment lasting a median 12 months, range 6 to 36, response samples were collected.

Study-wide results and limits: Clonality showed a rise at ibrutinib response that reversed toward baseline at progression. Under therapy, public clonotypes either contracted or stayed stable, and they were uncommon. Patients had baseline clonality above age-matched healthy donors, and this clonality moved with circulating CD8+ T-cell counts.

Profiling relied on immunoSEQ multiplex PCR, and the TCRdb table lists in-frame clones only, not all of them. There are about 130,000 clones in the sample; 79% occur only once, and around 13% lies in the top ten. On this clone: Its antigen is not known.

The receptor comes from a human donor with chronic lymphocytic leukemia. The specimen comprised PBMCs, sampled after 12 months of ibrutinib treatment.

The CDR3 here is CAWSRSWTGRGYTF. The CDR3 nucleotides read TGTGCCTGGAGCCGATCTTGGACAGGGAGAGGCTACACCTTC. The chain carries TRBV30 and TRBJ1-2; 8 bases line up with TRBD1. V was pared by 3 bases and J by 8 bases, with 11 bases of the junction left unmatched. This CDR3 has 14 amino acids. Germline lookup yields CDR1 GTSNPN and CDR2 SVGIG (reference sequence). The whole variable domain, remainder taken from reference TRBV30 and TRBJ1-2, is SQTIHQWPATLVQPVGSPLSLECTVEGTSNPNLYWYRQAAGRGLQLLFYSVGIGQISSEVPQNLSASRPQDRQFILSSKKLLLSDSGFYLCAWSRSWTGRGYTFGSGTRLTVV.